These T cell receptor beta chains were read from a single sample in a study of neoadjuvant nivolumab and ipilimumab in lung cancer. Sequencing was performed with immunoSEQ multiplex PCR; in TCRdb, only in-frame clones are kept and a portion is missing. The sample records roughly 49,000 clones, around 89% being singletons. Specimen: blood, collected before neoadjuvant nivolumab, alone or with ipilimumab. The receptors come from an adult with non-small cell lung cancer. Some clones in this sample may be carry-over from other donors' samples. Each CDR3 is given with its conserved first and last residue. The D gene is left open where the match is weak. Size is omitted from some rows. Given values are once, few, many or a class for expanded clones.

cdr3_aa: CASSFKRAADTQYF; cdr3_nt: TGTGCCAGCAGCTTTAAGCGGGCTGCAGATACGCAGTATTTT; j_call: TRBJ2-3; v_call: TRBV7-6; d_call: -; clone_size: -
cdr3_aa: CAICAGGGQPQHF; cdr3_nt: TGTGCCATCTGCGCAGGGGGAGGTCAGCCCCAGCATTTT; j_call: TRBJ1-5; v_call: TRBV10-3; d_call: TRBD1; clone_size: -
cdr3_aa: CAWSTGTGSDF; cdr3_nt: TGTGCCTGGAGTACCGGGACGGGGAGTGACTTC; j_call: TRBJ2-7; v_call: TRBV30; d_call: -; clone_size: -
cdr3_aa: CASSVGITGIYEQYF; cdr3_nt: TGTGCCAGCAGCGTAGGGATTACAGGGATCTACGAGCAGTACTTC; j_call: TRBJ2-7; v_call: TRBV9; d_call: -; clone_size: once
cdr3_aa: CSVLSGSSYNEQFF; cdr3_nt: TGCAGCGTACTAAGCGGGAGCTCCTACAATGAGCAGTTCTTC; j_call: TRBJ2-1; v_call: TRBV29-1; d_call: TRBD2; clone_size: -
cdr3_aa: CASSDSHQPQHF; cdr3_nt: TGTGCCAGCTCGGACAGCCATCAGCCCCAGCATTTT; j_call: TRBJ1-5; v_call: TRBV18; d_call: -; clone_size: once
cdr3_aa: CASSTPVGTDTQYF; cdr3_nt: TGTGCCAGCAGCACCCCCGTAGGGACAGATACGCAGTATTTT; j_call: TRBJ2-3; v_call: TRBV7-2; d_call: -; clone_size: once
cdr3_aa: CASSYRTGGTGELFF; cdr3_nt: TGTGCCAGCAGTTACAGGACAGGGGGGACCGGGGAGCTGTTTTTT; j_call: TRBJ2-2; v_call: TRBV6-5; d_call: TRBD1; clone_size: -
cdr3_aa: CASSLWTGGIGETQYF; cdr3_nt: TGTGCCAGCAGCCTCTGGACAGGGGGCATCGGGGAGACCCAGTACTTC; j_call: TRBJ2-5; v_call: TRBV7-6; d_call: TRBD1; clone_size: -
cdr3_aa: CAGRQGGVNQPQHF; cdr3_nt: TGTGCCGGCAGACAGGGAGGGGTCAATCAGCCCCAGCATTTT; j_call: TRBJ1-5; v_call: TRBV28; d_call: TRBD1; clone_size: few
cdr3_aa: CASSLDIADTQYF; cdr3_nt: TGCGCCAGCAGCCTGGACATTGCAGATACGCAGTATTTT; j_call: TRBJ2-3; v_call: TRBV5-1; d_call: -; clone_size: -
cdr3_aa: CASSLVASGRAGEQYF; cdr3_nt: TGCGCCAGCAGCTTGGTTGCTAGCGGGAGGGCGGGAGAGCAGTACTTC; j_call: TRBJ2-7; v_call: TRBV5-1; d_call: TRBD2; clone_size: -
cdr3_aa: CASMEYDRSCSGYTF; cdr3_nt: TGTGCAAGCATGGAGTACGACAGATCGTGCTCTGGCTACACCTTC; j_call: TRBJ1-2; v_call: TRBV12-2; d_call: -; clone_size: -
cdr3_aa: CASSVRGQGYYNEQFF; cdr3_nt: TGTGCCAGCAGTGTACGGGGGCAGGGGTATTACAATGAGCAGTTCTTC; j_call: TRBJ2-1; v_call: TRBV6-1; d_call: -; clone_size: -
cdr3_aa: CASGLLNTEAFF; cdr3_nt: TGTGCTAGTGGTTTGCTAAACACTGAAGCTTTCTTT; j_call: TRBJ1-1; v_call: TRBV12-5; d_call: -; clone_size: -
cdr3_aa: CASSLGGNTDTQYF; cdr3_nt: TGTGCCAGCAGCTTAGGCGGGAACACAGATACGCAGTATTTT; j_call: TRBJ2-3; v_call: TRBV7-6; d_call: -; clone_size: -
cdr3_aa: CTFQPQHF; cdr3_nt: TGCACCTTTCAGCCCCAGCATTTT; j_call: TRBJ1-5; v_call: TRBV20-1; d_call: -; clone_size: -
cdr3_aa: CASSPQPNRVSGANVLTF; cdr3_nt: TGTGCCAGCTCACCCCAGCCCAACAGGGTCTCTGGGGCCAACGTCCTGACTTTC; j_call: TRBJ2-6; v_call: TRBV18; d_call: -; clone_size: -
cdr3_aa: CASSPLAGGYNEQFF; cdr3_nt: TGTGCCAGCTCACCACTAGCGGGAGGGTACAATGAGCAGTTCTTC; j_call: TRBJ2-1; v_call: TRBV18; d_call: TRBD2; clone_size: -
cdr3_aa: CASSLVIEAFF; cdr3_nt: TGTGCCAGCAGCTTAGTAATTGAAGCTTTCTTT; j_call: TRBJ1-1; v_call: TRBV7-9; d_call: -; clone_size: once
cdr3_aa: CASREGGSNYGYTF; cdr3_nt: TGTGCCAGCAGGGAAGGGGGCTCTAACTATGGCTACACCTTC; j_call: TRBJ1-2; v_call: TRBV7-9; d_call: TRBD1; clone_size: -
cdr3_aa: CASSTGVENTEAFF; cdr3_nt: TGTGCCAGCTCAACAGGGGTGGAGAACACTGAAGCTTTCTTT; j_call: TRBJ1-1; v_call: TRBV18; d_call: TRBD1; clone_size: -
cdr3_aa: CSVEEWGSASYGYTF; cdr3_nt: TGCAGCGTTGAAGAATGGGGGAGCGCGAGCTATGGCTACACCTTC; j_call: TRBJ1-2; v_call: TRBV29-1; d_call: -; clone_size: few
cdr3_aa: CASGGLAFRQETQYF; cdr3_nt: TGTGCCAGCGGGGGACTAGCGTTCCGCCAAGAGACCCAGTACTTC; j_call: TRBJ2-5; v_call: TRBV7-9; d_call: TRBD2; clone_size: -
cdr3_aa: CAWRGRKGYTF; cdr3_nt: TGTGCCTGGAGAGGCCGTAAGGGCTACACCTTC; j_call: TRBJ1-2; v_call: TRBV30; d_call: -; clone_size: -
cdr3_aa: CASSQNYEQYF; cdr3_nt: TGTGCCAGCAGCCAAAACTACGAGCAGTACTTC; j_call: TRBJ2-7; v_call: TRBV14; d_call: -; clone_size: -